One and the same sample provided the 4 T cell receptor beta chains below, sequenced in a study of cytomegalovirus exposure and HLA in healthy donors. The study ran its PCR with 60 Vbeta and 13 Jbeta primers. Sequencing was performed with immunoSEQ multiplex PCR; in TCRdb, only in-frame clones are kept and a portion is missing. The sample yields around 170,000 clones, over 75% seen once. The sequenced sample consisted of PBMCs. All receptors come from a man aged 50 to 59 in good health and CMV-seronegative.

The CDR3 is CASSLSGQHNEQFF. The CDR3 DNA reads as TGCGCCAGCAGCTTGTCCGGACAGCACAATGAGCAGTTCTTC. This rearrangement joins TRBV5-1 to TRBJ2-1, with D perhaps TRBD1 (6 bases). Per germline, CDR1 SGHRS and CDR2 YFSETQ. Trimming left V 1 base short and J 5 bases short, with 10 bases between. The CDR3 runs to 14 residues.

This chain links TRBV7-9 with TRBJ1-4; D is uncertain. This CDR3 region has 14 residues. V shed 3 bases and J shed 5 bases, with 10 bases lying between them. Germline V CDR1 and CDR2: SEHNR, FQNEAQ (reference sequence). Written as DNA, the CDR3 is TGTGCCAGCAGCTTCCCTGGCCAGAATGAAAAACTGTTTTTT. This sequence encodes CASSFPGQNEKLFF.

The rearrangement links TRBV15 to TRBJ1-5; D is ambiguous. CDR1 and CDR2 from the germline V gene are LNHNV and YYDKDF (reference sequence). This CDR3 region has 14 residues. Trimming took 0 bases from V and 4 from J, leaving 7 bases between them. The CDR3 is CATSRERGNQPQHF. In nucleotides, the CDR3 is TGTGCCACCAGCAGAGAGAGAGGAAATCAGCCCCAGCATTTT.

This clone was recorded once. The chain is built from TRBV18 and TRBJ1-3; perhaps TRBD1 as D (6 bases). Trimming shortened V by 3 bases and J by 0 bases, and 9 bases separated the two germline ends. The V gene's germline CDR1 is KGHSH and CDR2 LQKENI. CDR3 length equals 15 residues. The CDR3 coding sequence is TGTGCCAGCTCACCGGTCAGGGGCTCTGGAAACACCATATATTTT. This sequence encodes CASSPVRGSGNTIYF. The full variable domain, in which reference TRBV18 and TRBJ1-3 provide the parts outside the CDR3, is NAGVMQNPRHLVRRRGQEARLRCSPMKGHSHVYWYRQLPEEGLKFMVYLQKENIIDESGMPKERFSAEFPKEGPSILRIQQVVRGDSAAYFCASSPVRGSGNTIYFGEGSWLTVV.